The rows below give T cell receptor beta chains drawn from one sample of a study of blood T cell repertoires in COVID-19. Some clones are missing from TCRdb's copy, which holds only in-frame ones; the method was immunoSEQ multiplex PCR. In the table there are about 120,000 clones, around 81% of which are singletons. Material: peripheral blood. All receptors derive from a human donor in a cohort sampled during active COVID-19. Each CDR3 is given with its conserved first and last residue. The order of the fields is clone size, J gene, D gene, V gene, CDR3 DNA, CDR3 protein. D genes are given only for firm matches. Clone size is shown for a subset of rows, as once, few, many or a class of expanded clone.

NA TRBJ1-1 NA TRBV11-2 TGTGCCAGCAGGCCGTTAGGAGGCCCCCCTGAAGCTTTCTTT CASRPLGGPPEAFF
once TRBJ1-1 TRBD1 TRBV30 TGTGCCTGGAGTGAAGGACAGGGTGAGGCTTGGTTT CAWSEGQGEAWF
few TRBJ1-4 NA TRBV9 TGTGCCAGCAGCAAAACAGGGTCTGGTGAAAAACTGTTTTTT CASSKTGSGEKLFF
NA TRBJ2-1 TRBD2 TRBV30 TGTGCCTGGAGGTGGGCTAGCGGGGGGAATGAGCAGTTCTTC CAWRWASGGNEQFF
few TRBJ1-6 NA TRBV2 TGTGCCAGCAGTGACGACAGGAGCTCCTATAATTCACCCCTCCACTTT CASSDDRSSYNSPLHF
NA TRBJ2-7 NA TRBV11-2 TGTGCCAGCAGCTTAGATAACAGACTAGACCCCTACGAGCAGTACTTC CASSLDNRLDPYEQYF
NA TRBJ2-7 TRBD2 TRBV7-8 TGTGCCAGCAGCTTCGCGAGGGGGACTAGCGGGGTCCACGAGCAGTACTTC CASSFARGTSGVHEQYF
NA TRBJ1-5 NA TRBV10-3 TGTGCCATCAGTGAGGGAGGGGTGGCTGGCAATCAGCCCCAGCATTTT CAISEGGVAGNQPQHF
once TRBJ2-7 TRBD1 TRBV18 TGTGCCAGCTCACTTTTGGACAGGGGTTTCCGCGAGCAGTACTTC CASSLLDRGFREQYF
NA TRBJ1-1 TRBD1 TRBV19 TGTGCCAGTAGTGCCGGGACAGGGTACACTGAAGCTTTCTTT CASSAGTGYTEAFF
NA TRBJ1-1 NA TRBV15 TGTGCCACCAGCCGAGGACAGTTCTACGAGGACACTGAAGCTTTCTTT CATSRGQFYEDTEAFF